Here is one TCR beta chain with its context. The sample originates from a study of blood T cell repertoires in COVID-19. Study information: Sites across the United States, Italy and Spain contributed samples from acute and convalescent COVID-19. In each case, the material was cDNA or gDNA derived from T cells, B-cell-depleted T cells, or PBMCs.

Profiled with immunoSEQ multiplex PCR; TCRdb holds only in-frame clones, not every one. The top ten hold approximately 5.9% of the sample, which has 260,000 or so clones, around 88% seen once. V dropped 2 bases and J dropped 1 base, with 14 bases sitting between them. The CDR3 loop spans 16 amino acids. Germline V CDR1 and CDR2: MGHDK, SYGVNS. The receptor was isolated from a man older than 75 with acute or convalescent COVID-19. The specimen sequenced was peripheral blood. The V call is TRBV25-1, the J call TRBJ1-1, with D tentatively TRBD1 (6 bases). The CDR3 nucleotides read TGTGCCAGCAGTGAAGGTTCACAGGGACGGAACACTGAAGCTTTCTTT. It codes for CASSEGSQGRNTEAFF.